This T cell receptor (beta chain) was captured by sequencing in a study of cytomegalovirus exposure and HLA in healthy donors. Study-level points and caveats: In a later analysis, a missense DCLRE1C variant was linked to TCR beta V- and J-gene trimming. A later analysis showed that HLA-associated TCR beta chains had undergone more clonal expansion than equally common others. Most TCR sequences proved rare, with some public TCRs found in many donors.

Trimming removed 3 bases from V and 5 bases from J, with 11 bases in between. Germline CDR1 is SGHRS and CDR2 is YFSETQ. CDR3 length: 13 residues. PCR amplification relied on 60 Vbeta primers (plus 13 Jbeta primers). Profiled with immunoSEQ multiplex PCR; TCRdb holds only in-frame clones, not every one. The data hold about 78,000 clones, with 80% observed a single time. A word on this clone: The antigen remains unidentified.

Sequenced material: PBMCs. This receptor was obtained from a woman in her fifties or sixties in good health and CMV-seropositive. This chain joins TRBV5-1 and TRBJ1-1; a possible D gene is TRBD1 (5 bases). CDR3 nucleotides: TGCGCCAGCAGCTACTCCGACAGAACTGAAGCTTTCTTT. Its protein product is CASSYSDRTEAFF.